Following are 28 T cell receptor beta chains from one sample sequenced in a study of radiation and T cells in renal cell carcinoma. Time point denoted: blood 4 weeks post-SBRT, at nephrectomy. This sample's treatment: 15 Gy SBRT to primary tumor, nephrectomy 4 weeks later. TCRdb keeps only in-frame clones here, not all; method: immunoSEQ multiplex PCR. This table has 140,000 or so clones, approximately 86% appearing once. The source was blood, collected from a patient whose treatment included radiotherapy and nephrectomy. These receptor sequences come from a woman between 50 and 59 years old with renal cell carcinoma.

This clone was seen just once. The chain has TRBV7-2 and TRBJ2-2; D unclear. Germline values: CDR1 SGHTA, CDR2 FQGNSA. The CDR3 loop spans 13 amino acids. Deletions cut 2 bases from V and 7 bases from J, with 8 bases between. The CDR3 reads CASSLYRLGELFF. The DNA of the CDR3 is TGTGCCAGCAGCTTATATAGACTCGGGGAGCTGTTTTTT.

This chain connects TRBV15 to TRBJ2-3; the D gene could be TRBD1 or TRBD2 (6 bases each). Trimming took off 0 bases at V and 0 bases at J, with 13 bases between the two ends. The CDR3 length is 17 residues. The V gene's germline CDR1 is LNHNV and CDR2 YYDKDF (reference sequence). The CDR3 nucleotides read TGTGCCACCAGCAGAGATTGGGGGGCCCAAAGCACAGATACGCAGTATTTT. This sequence encodes CATSRDWGAQSTDTQYF.

CDR3 coding DNA: TGTGCCAGCAGGCAACAGGGAATCAGAGAGACCCAGTACTTC. Its protein is CASRQQGIRETQYF. This chain uses TRBV6-6 with TRBJ2-5; a weak D match, TRBD1 (6 bases). CDR3 size: 14 residues. The V gene lost 6 bases and the J gene lost 4 bases, with 15 bases spanning the gap. In germline, CDR1 is MNHNY, CDR2 SVGAGI (reference sequence).

The chain links TRBV9 to TRBJ2-1; 11 bases match TRBD2. V shed 1 base, J shed 5 bases, and the junction held 2 bases outside the gene matches. The length of the CDR3 is 15 residues. CDR1 is SGDLS and CDR2 is YYNGEE in the germline V gene. CDR3 amino acids: CASSVRLAGNNEQFF. For the CDR3, the DNA is TGTGCCAGCAGCGTAAGACTAGCGGGAAACAATGAGCAGTTCTTC. The entire variable domain, with the rest obtained from reference TRBV9 and TRBJ2-1, is as follows: DSGVTQTPKHLITATGQRVTLRCSPRSGDLSVYWYQQSLDQGLQFLIQYYNGEERAKGNILERFSAQQFPDLHSELNLSSLELGDSALYFCASSVRLAGNNEQFFGPGTRLTVL.

The chain uses TRBV9 and TRBJ2-3; 7 nucleotides align to TRBD1. CDR1 and CDR2 from the germline V gene are SGDLS and YYNGEE. With V trimmed by 3 bases and J by 6 bases, 10 bases remained unmatched. The CDR3 is made up of 15 amino acids. The CDR3 reads CASSARDSATDTQYF. The DNA of the CDR3 is TGTGCCAGCAGCGCCAGGGACAGCGCAACTGATACGCAGTATTTT. Complete variable domain (other parts from reference TRBV9 and TRBJ2-3): DSGVTQTPKHLITATGQRVTLRCSPRSGDLSVYWYQQSLDQGLQFLIQYYNGEERAKGNILERFSAQQFPDLHSELNLSSLELGDSALYFCASSARDSATDTQYFGPGTRLTVL.

V and J are TRBV7-2 and TRBJ2-7; 11 nucleotides match TRBD1. Germline CDR1 is SGHTA and CDR2 is FQGNSA. V was pared by 3 bases and J by 3 bases, with 4 bases of the junction left unmatched. The CDR3 consists of 15 residues. The DNA for the CDR3 is TGTGCCAGCAGCTTGGCGGGACAGGGGGTCTACGAGCAGTACTTC. Protein sequence: CASSLAGQGVYEQYF. The whole variable domain, filled in from reference TRBV7-2 and TRBJ2-7, reads GAGVSQSPSNKVTEKGKDVELRCDPISGHTALYWYRQSLGQGLEFLIYFQGNSAPDKSGLPSDRFSAERTGGSVSTLTIQRTQQEDSAVYLCASSLAGQGVYEQYFGPGTRLTVT.

The CDR3 reads CASSVGGGPYEQYF. The CDR3 DNA is TGTGCCAGCAGCGTAGGTGGAGGTCCCTACGAGCAGTACTTC. This chain links TRBV9 with TRBJ2-7; weak D call: TRBD2 (5 bases). Germline CDR1 and CDR2: SGDLS and YYNGEE. Between the trimmed V and J ends, which lost 0 bases and 2 bases, there was a span of 9 bases. This CDR3 has 14 residues.

The V call is TRBV6-5, the J call TRBJ2-5, with TRBD1 identical over 7 bases. The V gene's germline CDR1 is MNHEY and CDR2 SVGAGI. Trimming removed 5 bases from V and 6 bases from J; junction bases left unmatched: 6. The CDR3 has 13 residues. The DNA for the CDR3 is TGTGCCAGCAGTGCAACAGGGGTGAAGACCCAGTACTTC. Amino acids: CASSATGVKTQYF.

The gene calls are TRBV10-3 and TRBJ1-2; D remains ambiguous. The germline V gene has CDR1 ENHRY and CDR2 SYGVKD. The CDR3 covers 14 residues. V lost 0 bases, J lost 4 bases, and 9 bases lay in between. The CDR3 spells CAISESSSFYGYTF. DNA of the CDR3: TGTGCCATCAGTGAGTCTAGCAGCTTCTATGGCTACACCTTC.

This clone was detected a few times. The chain recombines TRBV30 with TRBJ1-2, with 8 positions matching TRBD1. Germline values: CDR1 GTSNPN, CDR2 SVGIG (reference sequence). V lost 2 bases to trimming and J lost 4 bases; unmatched junction nucleotides: 3. The CDR3 extends over 13 amino acids. For the CDR3, the DNA is TGTGCCTGGAGTTTTACAGGGGGCTATGGCTACACCTTC. The encoded protein is CAWSFTGGYGYTF.

The chain recombines TRBV10-1 with TRBJ2-7; possible D gene TRBD2, 6 bases. The length of the CDR3 is 13 residues. Germline V lookup: CDR1 WNHNN, CDR2 SYGVQD (reference sequence). Trimming took 4 bases from V and 7 from J, leaving 14 bases between them. CDR3 sequence reads: CASSGGGFGEQYF. The CDR3 DNA reads TGCGCCAGCAGTGGAGGAGGGTTTGGGGAGCAGTACTTC.

The J gene is TRBJ2-2, the V gene TRBV5-6; D call uncertain. This CDR3 has 12 residues. The germline V gene encodes CDR1 SGHDT and CDR2 YYEEEE. The V and J ends lost 0 bases and 6 bases respectively, with 3 bases between them. The CDR3 DNA is TGTGCCAGCAGCTTGGTAGCCGGGGAGCTGTTTTTT. This sequence encodes CASSLVAGELFF.

The rearrangement links TRBV5-1 to TRBJ2-7; the D gene could be TRBD1 or TRBD2 (5 bases each). Germline V CDR1 and CDR2: SGHRS, YFSETQ. CDR3 length: 13 residues. V was trimmed by 2 bases and J by 7 bases, leaving 13 bases between them. CDR3 in DNA: TGCGCCAGCAGCTTCTTAGGGACGGGAGAGCAGTACTTC. Translating it yields CASSFLGTGEQYF.

The chain uses TRBV6-1 and TRBJ1-4; D is unresolved. This CDR3 is 14 amino acids long. V lost 1 base and J 4 bases, leaving 7 bases between the germline ends. CDR1 and CDR2 (germline): MNHNS, SASEGT. The CDR3 bases are TGTGCCAGCAGTGAAGGACTTCTTAATGAAAAACTGTTTTTT. Translation gives CASSEGLLNEKLFF.

V and J are TRBV18 and TRBJ1-2, with TRBD1 matching 7 bases. Germline CDR1 reads KGHSH; CDR2 reads LQKENI. Losses at the gene ends were 6 bases for V and 4 bases for J; bases not matched to a gene: 11. The CDR3 loop spans 15 amino acids. The CDR3 spells CASSYTGVGSYGYTF. In nucleotides, the CDR3 is TGTGCCAGCTCGTACACAGGGGTGGGGAGCTATGGCTACACCTTC.

The rearrangement links TRBV25-1 to TRBJ2-6; D remains ambiguous. The length of the CDR3 is 13 residues. Germline V gene lookup returns CDR1 MGHDK and CDR2 SYGVNS. Trimming removed 2 bases from V and 3 bases from J, with 2 bases in between. The CDR3 protein is CASSEGGANVLTF. The CDR3 DNA reads TGTGCCAGCAGTGAAGGTGGGGCCAACGTCCTGACTTTC.

V and J are TRBV7-2 and TRBJ1-1; the D is unclear. V dropped 2 bases and J dropped 1 base, with 8 bases sitting between them. This CDR3 has 14 amino acids. Germline loops: CDR1 SGHTA, CDR2 FQGNSA. The CDR3 DNA reads TGTGCCAGCAGCTTAACGGTTAGGAACACTGAAGCTTTCTTT. Encoded protein: CASSLTVRNTEAFF.

The chain has TRBV5-1 and TRBJ1-3; D unclear. CDR3 length: 16 residues. From germline, CDR1 is SGHRS and CDR2 YFSETQ. Trimming cost V 0 bases and J 0 bases, with 10 bases left between them. In DNA, the CDR3 is TGCGCCAGCAGCTTGGGTTCGGCCCGCTCTGGAAACACCATATATTTT. Translating gives CASSLGSARSGNTIYF.

This clone was recorded only once. The gene calls are TRBV2 and TRBJ1-6; D gene unclear. Germline CDR1 and CDR2: SNHLY and FYNNEI. V lost 7 bases to trimming and J lost 0 bases, with 10 bases between them. The CDR3 spans 15 residues. The CDR3 DNA sequence: TGTGCCAGCAAGCAGCGGAGCTCCTATAATTCACCCCTCCACTTT. As protein: CASKQRSSYNSPLHF.

The chain has TRBV30 and TRBJ1-6, with a possible D match to TRBD1 (5 bases). The V end was cut by 5 bases, the J end by 7 bases, with 9 bases between. The CDR3 contains 12 residues. CDR1 and CDR2 from the germline V gene are GTSNPN and SVGIG (reference sequence). The CDR3 DNA sequence: TGTGCCTGGGGGGGTCTGAATTCACCCCTCCACTTT. This gives the protein CAWGGLNSPLHF. Variable domain in full (rest from reference TRBV30 and TRBJ1-6): SQTIHQWPATLVQPVGSPLSLECTVEGTSNPNLYWYRQAAGRGLQLLFYSVGIGQISSEVPQNLSASRPQDRQFILSSKKLLLSDSGFYLCAWGGLNSPLHFGNGTRLTVT.

This chain joins TRBV28 and TRBJ1-4; D might be TRBD1 (5 bases). The V end lost 5 bases, the J end lost 8 bases, and 15 bases lay between the germline ends. The CDR3 totals 14 residues. Germline V CDR1 and CDR2: MDHEN, SYDVKM. CDR3 sequence: CASSPIEGREKLFF. The DNA for the CDR3 is TGTGCCAGCAGTCCTATCGAGGGGCGAGAAAAACTGTTTTTT.

The table lists this clone with a few counts. The gene calls are TRBV27 and TRBJ1-5; D might be TRBD1 (5 bases). The V gene lost 3 bases and the J gene lost 7 bases, with 10 bases spanning the gap. Germline lookup yields CDR1 MNHEY and CDR2 SMNVEV (reference sequence). There are 13 residues in the CDR3. The CDR3 DNA follows: TGTGCCAGCAGTTTCAGGGTTGGGCAGCCCCAGCATTTT. It specifies CASSFRVGQPQHF.

The chain links TRBV5-5 to TRBJ2-7; D tentatively reads TRBD1 or TRBD2 (5 bases each). Trimming took 3 bases from V and 2 from J, leaving 12 bases between them. CDR3 length: 14 residues. Germline V gene sequence: CDR1 SGHKS, CDR2 YYEKEE (reference sequence). The CDR3 bases are TGTGCCAGCAGCTGGGGGTGGTCGGCCTACGAGCAGTACTTC. It yields the protein CASSWGWSAYEQYF.

This chain links TRBV28 with TRBJ1-5; D is unresolved. The CDR3 runs 15 residues. V lost 7 bases, J lost 2 bases, and 15 bases lay in between. Per germline, CDR1 MDHEN and CDR2 SYDVKM. CDR3 sequence (DNA): TGTGCCAGCAACAAAAGTGGGAGGGGCAATCAGCCCCAGCATTTT. Protein: CASNKSGRGNQPQHF.

This rearrangement joins TRBV15 to TRBJ1-6; D is ambiguous. CDR3 size: 15 residues. CDR1 and CDR2 from the germline V gene are LNHNV and YYDKDF (reference sequence). Trimming removed 4 bases from V and 3 bases from J, with 10 bases in between. CDR3 amino acids: CATSTTVGYNSPLHF. The CDR3 DNA follows: TGTGCCACCAGCACCACAGTAGGCTATAATTCACCCCTCCACTTT.

The chain is built from TRBV5-5 and TRBJ2-7; possible D gene TRBD1, 6 bases. Between the trimmed V and J ends, which lost 0 bases and 6 bases, there was a span of 10 bases. The germline gives CDR1 SGHKS, CDR2 YYEKEE (reference sequence). This CDR3 comprises 13 residues. DNA for the CDR3: TGTGCCAGCAGCTTGGGCGGACAGCCCGAGCAGTACTTC. It encodes CASSLGGQPEQYF.

V is TRBV2 and J is TRBJ2-2; perhaps TRBD2 as D (5 bases). From germline, CDR1 is SNHLY and CDR2 FYNNEI. The CDR3 length is 13 residues. The germline V and J ends were trimmed by 7 bases and 2 bases, with 8 bases remaining between them. CDR3 sequence reads: CASTRENTGELFF. CDR3 bases: TGTGCCAGCACCCGGGAAAACACCGGGGAGCTGTTTTTT.

This chain links TRBV9 with TRBJ2-7; D is ambiguous. The CDR3 runs 14 residues. Deletions cut 0 bases from V and 2 bases from J, with 9 bases between. Germline lookup yields CDR1 SGDLS and CDR2 YYNGEE. CDR3 bases: TGTGCCAGCAGCGTAGAGGTCCGTCCCTACGAGCAGTACTTC. It translates to CASSVEVRPYEQYF.